This TCR beta chain was profiled in a study of Ad26.COV2.S vaccination and SARS-CoV-2 variants. Overall study: Within the COV1001 Ad26.COV2.S trial arm, the donor was enrolled. Findings and caveats of the study: Total T cell responses, in the TCR breadth and depth analyses, may have been underestimated.

TCRdb keeps only in-frame clones here, not all; method: immunoSEQ multiplex PCR. The sample has 300,000 to 350,000 clones, more than 70% seen once. This CDR3 is 18 amino acids long. From germline, CDR1 is SGHNT and CDR2 YENEEA. The germline V and J ends were trimmed by 1 base and 4 bases, with 22 bases remaining between them. With respect to this clone: Its specificity is unknown.

The treatment denotes: approximately 18 received Ad26.COV2.S at low or high dose, single or two shots; about 5 received placebo; per-sample allocation not given. Samples came from day 63 after the first vaccine or placebo injection. The input for sequencing was peripheral blood, taken in a trial of Ad26.COV2.S vaccine versus placebo. The chain is built from TRBV11-3 and TRBJ2-5; tentatively, D is TRBD1 (6 bases). The origin of this receptor is a person aged 18 to 65 who received the Ad26.COV2.S COVID-19 vaccine or a placebo. The CDR3 spells CASSLGSTAGEGRETQYF. The DNA of the CDR3 is TGTGCCAGCAGCTTAGGTTCTACGGCAGGGGAAGGGAGAGAGACCCAGTACTTC.